This T cell receptor (beta chain) was identified in a study of OX40 agonist ivuxolimab in advanced cancers. Turning to the study itself: Patients assigned to dose escalation were diagnosed with hepatocellular carcinoma, melanoma, renal cell or head and neck cancer. A partial response was reached by three patients: one with hepatocellular carcinoma and two with cutaneous melanoma. Study outcomes and limitations: Specificity for antigen went undetermined in the expanded peripheral T cells.

Notes on this clone: As yet, its antigen is unknown.

The repertoire was sequenced with immunoSEQ multiplex PCR; TCRdb's copy has only in-frame clones and lacks some. The table lists approximately 46,000 clones, roughly three quarters of them singletons, with more than 2.5% in the top ten. Trimming stripped 8 bases from V and 9 bases from J, with 10 bases between. The CDR3 is 10 amino acids. CDR1 and CDR2 (germline): MNHNS, SASEGT. This receptor was identified in an adult with an advanced solid tumor such as melanoma, head and neck, liver or kidney cancer. Sequences were derived from CD4+ or CD8+ T cells sorted from blood, sampled in a trial of the OX40 agonist ivuxolimab. V and J are TRBV6-1 and TRBJ1-1, with D perhaps matching TRBD1 (6 bases). CDR3 sequence reads: CASGGPKAFF. The DNA for the CDR3 is TGTGCCAGCGGGGGGCCTAAAGCTTTCTTT.